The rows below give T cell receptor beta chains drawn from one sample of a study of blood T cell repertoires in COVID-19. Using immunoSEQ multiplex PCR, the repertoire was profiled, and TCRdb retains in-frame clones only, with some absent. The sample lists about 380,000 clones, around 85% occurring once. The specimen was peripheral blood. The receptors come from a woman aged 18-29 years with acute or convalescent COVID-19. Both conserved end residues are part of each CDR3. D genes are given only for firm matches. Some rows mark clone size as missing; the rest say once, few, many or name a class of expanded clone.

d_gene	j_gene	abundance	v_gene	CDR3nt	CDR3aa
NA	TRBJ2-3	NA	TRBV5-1	TGCGCCAGCAAGGAGCGGGTCGGTCAAAGCACAGATACGCAGTATTTT	CASKERVGQSTDTQYF
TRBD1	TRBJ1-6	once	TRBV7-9	TGTGCCAGCAGCTCCCAAGGACAGGGACCTTCACCCCTCCACTTT	CASSSQGQGPSPLHF
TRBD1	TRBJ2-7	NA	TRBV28	TGTGCCAGCACCCCCCCGGGACAGGGGGCGGGCGAGCAGTACTTC	CASTPPGQGAGEQYF
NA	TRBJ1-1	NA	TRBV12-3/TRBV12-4	TGTGCCAGCAGTTTTCGCCCCGGGACTGAAGCTTTCTTT	CASSFRPGTEAFF
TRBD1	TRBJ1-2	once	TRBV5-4	TGTGCCAGCAGCTTGAGGGACAGGGTGCGTGCGGGCTACACCTTC	CASSLRDRVRAGYTF
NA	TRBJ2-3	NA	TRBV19	TGTGCCAGTAGTGGGCGAACAGATACGCAGTATTTT	CASSGRTDTQYF
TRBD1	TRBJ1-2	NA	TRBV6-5	TGTGCCAGCAGATATACAGGGGGCTGGGGCTACACCTTC	CASRYTGGWGYTF
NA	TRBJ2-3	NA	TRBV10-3	TGTGCCATCAGTGTCGGGGATACGCAGTATTTT	CAISVGDTQYF
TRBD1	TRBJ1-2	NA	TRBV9	TGTGCCAGCAGTGAGGGGGCGATTGGCTATGGCTACACCTTC	CASSEGAIGYGYTF
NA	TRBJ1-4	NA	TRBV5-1	TGCGCCAGCAGCTTGGAATTCGGGGTCTATAATGAAAAACTGTTTTTT	CASSLEFGVYNEKLFF
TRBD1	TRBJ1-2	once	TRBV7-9	TGTGCCAGCAGTCACTTGGACAGGCACTATGGCTACACCTTC	CASSHLDRHYGYTF
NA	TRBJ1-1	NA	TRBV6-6	TGTGCCAGCATAACAGGGAGGAACACTGAAGCTTTCTTT	CASITGRNTEAFF
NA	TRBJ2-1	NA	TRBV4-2	TGTGCCAGCAGCCAAGATAGCGGTTCCTACAATGAGCAGTTCTTC	CASSQDSGSYNEQFF
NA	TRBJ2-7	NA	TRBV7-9	TGTGCCAGCAGAGGGAGGAGCTCCTACGAGCAGTACTTC	CASRGRSSYEQYF
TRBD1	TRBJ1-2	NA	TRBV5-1	TGCGCCAGCAGCTTAGGCCGGGACAGGGCTAGTGGCTACACCTTC	CASSLGRDRASGYTF
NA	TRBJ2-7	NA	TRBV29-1	TGCAGCGCAAGAGGGCGGCTAGACTACGAGCAGTACTTC	CSARGRLDYEQYF
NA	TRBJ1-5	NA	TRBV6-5	TGTGCCAGCAGGAGGAGGGACGGACAGCCCCAGCATTTT	CASRRRDGQPQHF
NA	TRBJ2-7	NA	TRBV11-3	TGTGCCAGCAGCTGGGGTGGCAGGGATGGACACGAGCAGTACTTC	CASSWGGRDGHEQYF
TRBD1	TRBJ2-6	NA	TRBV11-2	TGTGCCAGCAGCTTAGTTCCGGGACAGGGGATATTTGGGGCCAACGTCCTGACTTTC	CASSLVPGQGIFGANVLTF
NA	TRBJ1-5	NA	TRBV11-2	TGTGCCAGCAGCTTAGGCCCCTCGGGGGGACAGCCCCAGCATTTT	CASSLGPSGGQPQHF
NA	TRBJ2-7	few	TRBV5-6	TGTGCCAGCAGCCGGGGAGGGGGTAGCTCCTACGAGCAGTACTTC	CASSRGGGSSYEQYF
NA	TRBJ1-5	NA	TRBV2	TGTGCCAGCAGGCAGGGGAGTCAGCCCCAGCATTTT	CASRQGSQPQHF
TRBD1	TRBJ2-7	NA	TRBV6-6	TGTGCCAGCAGTTACTACGGACAGGCGGTGGAGCAGTACTTC	CASSYYGQAVEQYF
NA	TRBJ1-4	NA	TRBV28	TGTGCCAGCAGGGACCACGGAGGAGGTGAAAAACTGTTTTTT	CASRDHGGGEKLFF
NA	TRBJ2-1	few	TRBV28	TGTGCCAGCAGTTTCCCCACAGGGAGTGAGCAGTTCTTC	CASSFPTGSEQFF
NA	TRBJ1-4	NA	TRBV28	TGTGCCAGCAGCGTTGACAGCTTTAATGAAAAACTGTTTTTT	CASSVDSFNEKLFF
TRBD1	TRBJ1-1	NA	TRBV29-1	TGCAGCGTTGAAGGCCAGGGGGCTGAAGCTTTCTTT	CSVEGQGAEAFF
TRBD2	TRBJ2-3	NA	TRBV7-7	TGTGCCAGCAGCTTAGCGGTAGCCAGCGGGGGGGGAGTAGATACGCAGTATTTT	CASSLAVASGGGVDTQYF
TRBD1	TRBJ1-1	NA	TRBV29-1	TGCAGCTCCAGACAGGGAGAGGGCACTGAAGCTTTCTTT	CSSRQGEGTEAFF
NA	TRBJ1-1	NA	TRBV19	TGTGCCAGTAGTACCCGACTTCAACGGGACACTGAAGCTTTCTTT	CASSTRLQRDTEAFF
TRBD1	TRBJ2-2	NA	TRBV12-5	TGTGCTAGTGGTTTCCATACAGGGGTCGGGGAGCTGTTTTTT	CASGFHTGVGELFF
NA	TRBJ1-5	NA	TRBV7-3	TGTGCCAGCAGCTTGAACGCGGATCAGCCCCAGCATTTT	CASSLNADQPQHF
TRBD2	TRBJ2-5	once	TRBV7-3	TGTGCCAGCAGCTTATACGGGCTAGCGGGGCAAGAGACCCAGTACTTC	CASSLYGLAGQETQYF
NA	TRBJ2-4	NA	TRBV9	TGTGCCAGCAGCGTAGTACGGGCGAAGGGGCAAAACATTCAGTACTTC	CASSVVRAKGQNIQYF
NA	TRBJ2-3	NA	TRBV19	TGTGCCAGTACCAAAAGCCCCAGCACAGATACGCAGTATTTT	CASTKSPSTDTQYF
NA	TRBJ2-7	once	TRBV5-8	TGTGCCAGCAGCCCACGGCAGGGATACACTATATACGAGCAGTACTTC	CASSPRQGYTIYEQYF
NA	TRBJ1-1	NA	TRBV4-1	TGCGCCAGCAGCCAAGGACAGCACACTGAAGCTTTCTTT	CASSQGQHTEAFF
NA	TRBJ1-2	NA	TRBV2	TGTGCCAGCAGTGTCGGGGGGAGTAACTATGGCTACACCTTC	CASSVGGSNYGYTF
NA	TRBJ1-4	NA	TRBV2	TGTGCCAGCAGTGTCGCCTCGGCGGGGGAAAAACTGTTTTTT	CASSVASAGEKLFF
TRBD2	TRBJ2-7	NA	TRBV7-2	TGTGCCAGCAGCTTAGTGGGCAGCGGGAGCTACTACGAGCAGTACTTC	CASSLVGSGSYYEQYF
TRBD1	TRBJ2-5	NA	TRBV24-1	TGTGCCACCAGTGACTCGACAGGGGGCTTGACCCAGTACTTC	CATSDSTGGLTQYF
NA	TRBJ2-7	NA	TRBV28	TGTGCCAGCAGTTCCCCCCTTGATAGCGGCGTCTACGAGCAGTACTTC	CASSSPLDSGVYEQYF
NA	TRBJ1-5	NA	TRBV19	TGTGCCAGTAGTCCCCTGGCCGCCTTCAATCAGCCCCAGCATTTT	CASSPLAAFNQPQHF
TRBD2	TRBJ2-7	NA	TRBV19	TGTGCCAGTAACCCAACTAGCGGGACCTTCTACGAGCAGTACTTC	CASNPTSGTFYEQYF
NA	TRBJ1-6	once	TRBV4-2	TGTGCCAGCAGCCAAGCGGCAGGAACGTACTATAATTCACCCCTCCACTTT	CASSQAAGTYYNSPLHF
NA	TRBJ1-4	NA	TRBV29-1	TGCAGCGTCTCGTTGGGCGGGCGATCTAATGAAAAACTGTTTTTT	CSVSLGGRSNEKLFF
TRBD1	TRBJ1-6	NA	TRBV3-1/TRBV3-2	TGTGCCAGCAGGTTCGGAGGGCAGGGGGGTTCACCCCTCCACTTT	CASRFGGQGGSPLHF
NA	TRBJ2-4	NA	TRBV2	TGTGCCAGCAGCGAGACAGTCCTAGCCAAAAACATTCAGTACTTC	CASSETVLAKNIQYF
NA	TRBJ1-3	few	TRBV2	TGTGCCAGCAGTGAACTGGGAGCAGCCTCTGGAAACACCATATATTTT	CASSELGAASGNTIYF
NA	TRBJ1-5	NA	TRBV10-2	TGCGCCAGCAGTGAAGGGGGCAATCAGCCCCAGCATTTT	CASSEGGNQPQHF
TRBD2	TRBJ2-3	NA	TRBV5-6	TGTGCCAGCAGCTTTTCAGCGGGGTTCACAGATACGCAGTATTTT	CASSFSAGFTDTQYF
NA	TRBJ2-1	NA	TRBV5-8	TGTGCCAGCAGCACAGGTCTCCACTACAATGAGCAGTTCTTC	CASSTGLHYNEQFF
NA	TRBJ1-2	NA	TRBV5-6	TGTGCCAGCAGCTTGGCTAGGCATGGCTACACCTTC	CASSLARHGYTF
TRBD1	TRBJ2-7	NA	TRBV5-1	TGCGCCAGCAGCCCCGGGACAGGGGCCTACGAGCAGTACTTC	CASSPGTGAYEQYF